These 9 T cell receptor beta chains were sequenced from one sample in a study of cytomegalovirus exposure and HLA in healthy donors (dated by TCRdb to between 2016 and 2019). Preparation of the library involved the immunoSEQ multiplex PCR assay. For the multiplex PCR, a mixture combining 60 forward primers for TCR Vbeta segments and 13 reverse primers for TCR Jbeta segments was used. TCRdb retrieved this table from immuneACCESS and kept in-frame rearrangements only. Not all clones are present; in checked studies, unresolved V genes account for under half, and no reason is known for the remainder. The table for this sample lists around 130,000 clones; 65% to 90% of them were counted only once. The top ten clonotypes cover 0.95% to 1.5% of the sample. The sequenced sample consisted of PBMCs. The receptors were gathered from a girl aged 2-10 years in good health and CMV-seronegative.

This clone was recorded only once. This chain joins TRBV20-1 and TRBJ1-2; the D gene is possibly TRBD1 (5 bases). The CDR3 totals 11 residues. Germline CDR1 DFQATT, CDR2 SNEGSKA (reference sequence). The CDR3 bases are TGCAGCCCGGGGGGAAACTATGGCTACACCTTC. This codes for CSPGGNYGYTF.

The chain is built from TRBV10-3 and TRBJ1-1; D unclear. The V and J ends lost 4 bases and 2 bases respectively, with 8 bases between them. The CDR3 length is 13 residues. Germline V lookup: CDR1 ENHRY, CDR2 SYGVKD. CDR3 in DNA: TGTGCCATCAGTGCACGAACAAACACTGAAGCTTTCTTT. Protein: CAISARTNTEAFF.

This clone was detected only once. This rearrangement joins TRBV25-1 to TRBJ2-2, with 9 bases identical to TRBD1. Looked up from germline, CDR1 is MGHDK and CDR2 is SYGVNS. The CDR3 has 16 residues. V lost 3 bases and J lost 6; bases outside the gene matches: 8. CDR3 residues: CASSDSMGQGSGELFF. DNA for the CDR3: TGTGCCAGCAGTGACTCTATGGGACAGGGCTCCGGGGAGCTGTTTTTT.

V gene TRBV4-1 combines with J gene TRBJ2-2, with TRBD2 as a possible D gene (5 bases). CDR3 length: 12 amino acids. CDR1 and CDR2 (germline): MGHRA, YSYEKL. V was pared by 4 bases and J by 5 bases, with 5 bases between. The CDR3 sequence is CASSPGTGELFF. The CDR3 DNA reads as TGCGCCAGCAGCCCGGGGACCGGGGAGCTGTTTTTT.

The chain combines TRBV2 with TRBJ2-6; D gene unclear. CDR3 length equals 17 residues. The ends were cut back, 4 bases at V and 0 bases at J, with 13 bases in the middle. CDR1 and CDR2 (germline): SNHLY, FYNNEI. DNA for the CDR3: TGTGCCAGCAGTGGAAACACGCTTAACTCTGGGGCCAACGTCCTGACTTTC. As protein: CASSGNTLNSGANVLTF. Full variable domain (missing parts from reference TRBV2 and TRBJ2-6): EPEVTQTPSHQVTQMGQEVILRCVPISNHLYFYWYRQILGQKVEFLVSFYNNEISEKSEIFDDQFSVERPDGSNFTLKIRSTKLEDSAMYFCASSGNTLNSGANVLTFGAGSRLTVL.

The CDR3 region is CAWGARTEAFF. CDR3 nucleotide sequence: TGTGCCTGGGGGGCTCGCACTGAAGCTTTCTTT. The chain recombines TRBV30 with TRBJ1-1; D may be TRBD1 (5 bases). The CDR3 length is 11 residues. CDR1 and CDR2 (germline): GTSNPN, SVGIG (reference sequence). V gave up 5 bases and J gave up 4 bases, with 8 bases separating them. The complete variable domain, with remaining parts taken from reference TRBV30 and TRBJ1-1, reads SQTIHQWPATLVQPVGSPLSLECTVEGTSNPNLYWYRQAAGRGLQLLFYSVGIGQISSEVPQNLSASRPQDRQFILSSKKLLLSDSGFYLCAWGARTEAFFGQGTRLTVV.

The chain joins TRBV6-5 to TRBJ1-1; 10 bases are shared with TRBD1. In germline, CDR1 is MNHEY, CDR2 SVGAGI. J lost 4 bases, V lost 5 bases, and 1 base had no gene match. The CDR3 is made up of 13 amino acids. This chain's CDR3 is CASSRTGGTEAFF. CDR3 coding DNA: TGTGCCAGCAGTCGGACAGGGGGCACTGAAGCTTTCTTT.

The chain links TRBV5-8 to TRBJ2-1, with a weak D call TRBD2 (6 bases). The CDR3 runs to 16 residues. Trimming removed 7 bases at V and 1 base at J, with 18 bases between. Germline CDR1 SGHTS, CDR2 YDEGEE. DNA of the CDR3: TGTGCCAGCCCGAGCTTCGGGAGAGGGTCCTACAATGAGCAGTTCTTC. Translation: CASPSFGRGSYNEQFF.

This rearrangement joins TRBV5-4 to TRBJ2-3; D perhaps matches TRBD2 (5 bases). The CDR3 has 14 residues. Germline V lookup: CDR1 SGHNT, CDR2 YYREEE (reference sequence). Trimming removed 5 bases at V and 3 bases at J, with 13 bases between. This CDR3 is CASRPTGETDTQYF. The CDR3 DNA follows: TGTGCCAGCAGACCTACCGGGGAGACAGATACGCAGTATTTT.